The rows below give T cell receptor beta chains drawn from one sample of a study of blood T cells in healthy people across ages. TCRdb redid the calling of the 5' RACE reads with MiXCR, one entry per CDR3 protein. Of about 1.7 million distinct CDR3 sequences listed, 25% to 30% are singletons. Material: blood. Every receptor here comes from a woman in her thirties in good health. Both conserved end residues are part of each CDR3. A D gene is named only where the DNA matches it firmly. Some rows have no size entry. The others give once, few or many, or a class for an expanded clone.

j_gene: TRBJ2-7
v_gene: TRBV5-5
d_gene: TRBD1
abundance: NA
CDR3aa: CASSSDRGSNEQYF
CDR3nt: TGTGCCAGCAGCTCTGACAGGGGTTCAAACGAGCAGTACTTC

j_gene: TRBJ2-5
v_gene: TRBV20-1
d_gene: NA
abundance: NA
CDR3aa: CSARRPPFQETQYF
CDR3nt: TGCAGTGCTAGAAGGCCTCCTTTCCAAGAGACCCAGTACTTC

j_gene: TRBJ2-4
v_gene: TRBV7-8
d_gene: TRBD2
abundance: NA
CDR3aa: CASSLSGSVGRDKNIQYF
CDR3nt: TGTGCCAGCAGCTTGTCAGGGAGCGTAGGGAGGGACAAAAACATTCAGTACTTC

j_gene: TRBJ2-2
v_gene: TRBV6-1
d_gene: TRBD2
abundance: NA
CDR3aa: CASSEAGRGYGGELFF
CDR3nt: TGTGCCAGCAGTGAAGCCGGGCGGGGGTACGGCGGGGAGCTGTTTTTT

j_gene: TRBJ1-2
v_gene: TRBV18
d_gene: NA
abundance: few
CDR3aa: CASSRDSGQSYGYTF
CDR3nt: TGTGCCAGCTCCCGAGATAGTGGACAGAGCTATGGCTACACCTTC

j_gene: TRBJ2-7
v_gene: TRBV20-1
d_gene: NA
abundance: NA
CDR3aa: CSARDKAGVGYEQYF
CDR3nt: TGCAGTGCTAGAGATAAGGCAGGGGTAGGCTACGAGCAGTACTTC

j_gene: TRBJ2-3
v_gene: TRBV6-6
d_gene: TRBD2
abundance: NA
CDR3aa: CASRDSGRANTQYF
CDR3nt: TGTGCCAGCAGGGATAGCGGGAGGGCTAATACGCAGTATTTT

j_gene: TRBJ1-5
v_gene: TRBV7-2
d_gene: NA
abundance: NA
CDR3aa: CASSFQGYQPQHF
CDR3nt: TGTGCCAGCAGCTTCCAAGGTTATCAGCCCCAGCATTTT

j_gene: TRBJ2-7
v_gene: TRBV10-3
d_gene: NA
abundance: NA
CDR3aa: CAVSESSAGSYEQDF
CDR3nt: TGTGCCGTCAGTGAGTCGTCGGCAGGTTCCTACGAGCAGGACTTC

j_gene: TRBJ2-3
v_gene: TRBV4-2
d_gene: TRBD2
abundance: NA
CDR3aa: CASGERAGGPTDTQYF
CDR3nt: TGTGCCAGCGGCGAAAGGGCGGGGGGGCCGACAGATACGCAGTATTTT

j_gene: TRBJ1-2
v_gene: TRBV12-3/TRBV12-4
d_gene: NA
abundance: NA
CDR3aa: CASSLWETPNYGYTF
CDR3nt: TGTGCCAGCAGTTTATGGGAGACACCTAACTATGGCTACACCTTC

j_gene: TRBJ1-5
v_gene: TRBV12-3/TRBV12-4
d_gene: NA
abundance: few
CDR3aa: CASSSLIHQPQHF
CDR3nt: TGTGCCAGCAGTTCCCTCATACATCAGCCCCAGCATTTT

j_gene: TRBJ2-1
v_gene: TRBV9
d_gene: NA
abundance: NA
CDR3aa: CASSVEDYEQFF
CDR3nt: TGTGCCAGCAGCGTAGAAGACTATGAGCAGTTCTTC

j_gene: TRBJ1-3
v_gene: TRBV28
d_gene: NA
abundance: NA
CDR3aa: CASRTTLKRNTIYF
CDR3nt: TGTGCCAGTCGGACGACACTAAAGAGAAACACCATATATTTT

j_gene: TRBJ1-4
v_gene: TRBV7-9
d_gene: TRBD1
abundance: few
CDR3aa: CASSSIEGAGEKLFF
CDR3nt: TGTGCCAGCAGCTCCATTGAGGGGGCTGGTGAAAAACTGTTTTTT

j_gene: TRBJ2-7
v_gene: TRBV7-6
d_gene: TRBD1
abundance: few
CDR3aa: CAFGTGQYEQYF
CDR3nt: TGTGCCTTTGGGACAGGGCAGTACGAGCAGTACTTC

j_gene: TRBJ2-5
v_gene: TRBV5-1
d_gene: NA
abundance: NA
CDR3aa: CASSLADLSQETQYF
CDR3nt: TGCGCCAGCAGCTTAGCGGACCTTAGCCAAGAGACCCAGTACTTC

j_gene: TRBJ1-1
v_gene: TRBV27
d_gene: NA
abundance: once
CDR3aa: CASSGHQGRATEAFF
CDR3nt: TGTGCCAGCAGTGGGCATCAGGGGAGGGCCACTGAAGCTTTCTTT

j_gene: TRBJ1-5
v_gene: TRBV5-5
d_gene: NA
abundance: few
CDR3aa: CASSFLQGRNQPQHF
CDR3nt: TGTGCCAGCAGCTTTTTGCAGGGCCGCAATCAGCCCCAGCATTTT

j_gene: TRBJ2-5
v_gene: TRBV2
d_gene: TRBD2
abundance: NA
CDR3aa: CANPLFTSGIETQYF
CDR3nt: TGTGCCAATCCACTATTTACCAGCGGGATTGAGACCCAGTACTTC

j_gene: TRBJ2-7
v_gene: TRBV29-1
d_gene: NA
abundance: many
CDR3aa: CSVEAPSRYEQYF
CDR3nt: TGCAGCGTTGAAGCTCCCTCCAGGTACGAGCAGTACTTC

j_gene: TRBJ1-2
v_gene: TRBV5-1
d_gene: NA
abundance: NA
CDR3aa: CASSFVAADGYTF
CDR3nt: TGCGCCAGCAGCTTCGTGGCAGCCGATGGCTACACCTTC

j_gene: TRBJ2-3
v_gene: TRBV20-1
d_gene: NA
abundance: NA
CDR3aa: CSAPLSTGIDTQYF
CDR3nt: TGCAGTGCTCCTCTCTCGACGGGTATAGATACGCAGTATTTT

j_gene: TRBJ2-1
v_gene: TRBV10-3
d_gene: NA
abundance: NA
CDR3aa: CAIRGVAQGNEQFF
CDR3nt: TGTGCCATCAGGGGAGTCGCCCAAGGCAATGAGCAGTTCTTC

j_gene: TRBJ2-3
v_gene: TRBV9
d_gene: TRBD1
abundance: few
CDR3aa: CASSGQTGLITDTQYF
CDR3nt: TGTGCCAGCAGCGGGCAGACAGGGCTGATTACAGATACGCAGTATTTT

j_gene: TRBJ1-5
v_gene: TRBV28
d_gene: NA
abundance: NA
CDR3aa: CASSHQVAGNQPQHF
CDR3nt: TGTGCCAGCAGTCACCAGGTGGCAGGCAATCAGCCCCAGCATTTT

j_gene: TRBJ2-7
v_gene: TRBV28
d_gene: TRBD1
abundance: NA
CDR3aa: CASSSAGTGGEQYF
CDR3nt: TGTGCCAGCAGTTCGGCCGGGACAGGGGGCGAGCAGTACTTC

j_gene: TRBJ2-7
v_gene: TRBV14
d_gene: NA
abundance: few
CDR3aa: CASSQPEGEQYF
CDR3nt: TGTGCCAGCAGCCAGCCCGAGGGTGAGCAGTACTTC

j_gene: TRBJ2-5
v_gene: TRBV9
d_gene: TRBD2
abundance: many
CDR3aa: CASSVESGGETQYF
CDR3nt: TGTGCCAGCAGCGTAGAGAGCGGGGGCGAGACCCAGTACTTC

j_gene: TRBJ2-3
v_gene: TRBV4-3
d_gene: NA
abundance: NA
CDR3aa: CASSHKGSTDTQYF
CDR3nt: TGCGCCAGCAGCCACAAGGGCAGCACAGATACGCAGTATTTT

j_gene: TRBJ1-2
v_gene: TRBV28
d_gene: NA
abundance: few
CDR3aa: CASSFKQGVFGYTF
CDR3nt: TGTGCCAGCAGTTTCAAGCAGGGTGTTTTTGGCTACACCTTC

j_gene: TRBJ1-2
v_gene: TRBV3-1
d_gene: NA
abundance: few
CDR3aa: CASSQDPAGYTF
CDR3nt: TGTGCCAGCAGCCAAGATCCGGCGGGCTACACCTTC

j_gene: TRBJ1-2
v_gene: TRBV29-1
d_gene: TRBD1
abundance: many
CDR3aa: CSVATGIYGYTF
CDR3nt: TGCAGCGTTGCGACAGGGATCTATGGCTACACCTTC

j_gene: TRBJ2-5
v_gene: TRBV24-1
d_gene: TRBD1
abundance: many
CDR3aa: CATSDPGTGVGETQYF
CDR3nt: TGTGCCACCAGTGATCCCGGGACAGGGGTTGGAGAGACCCAGTACTTC

j_gene: TRBJ1-2
v_gene: TRBV20-1
d_gene: NA
abundance: NA
CDR3aa: CSAPRGVYYGYTF
CDR3nt: TGCAGTGCACCTCGAGGCGTTTACTATGGCTACACCTTC

j_gene: TRBJ2-7
v_gene: TRBV12-3/TRBV12-4
d_gene: NA
abundance: many
CDR3aa: CASSVLPFAGEQYF
CDR3nt: TGTGCCAGCAGTGTCCTACCCTTTGCGGGGGAGCAGTACTTC

j_gene: TRBJ2-7
v_gene: TRBV7-2
d_gene: NA
abundance: NA
CDR3aa: CASSLLVHYEQYF
CDR3nt: TGTGCCAGCAGCTTACTGGTACACTACGAGCAGTACTTC

j_gene: TRBJ1-5
v_gene: TRBV12-3/TRBV12-4
d_gene: NA
abundance: few
CDR3aa: CASSLTGASAQHF
CDR3nt: TGTGCCAGCAGTTTGACCGGGGCGTCGGCCCAGCATTTT

j_gene: TRBJ2-1
v_gene: TRBV7-2
d_gene: TRBD2
abundance: few
CDR3aa: CASNSPAGGSYNEQFF
CDR3nt: TGTGCCAGCAACTCCCCTGCGGGAGGTTCCTACAATGAGCAGTTCTTC

j_gene: TRBJ1-5
v_gene: TRBV2
d_gene: TRBD1
abundance: NA
CDR3aa: CASSTGAPQPQHF
CDR3nt: TGTGCCAGCAGTACAGGGGCCCCTCAGCCCCAGCATTTT

j_gene: TRBJ2-1
v_gene: TRBV5-1
d_gene: TRBD2
abundance: few
CDR3aa: CASSRGLAGSEQFF
CDR3nt: TGCGCCAGCTCCCGCGGACTAGCGGGATCTGAGCAGTTCTTC

j_gene: TRBJ1-5
v_gene: TRBV20-1
d_gene: NA
abundance: NA
CDR3aa: CSAHPGRGGNQPQHF
CDR3nt: TGCAGTGCTCACCCGGGGAGGGGTGGCAATCAGCCCCAGCATTTT

j_gene: TRBJ1-5
v_gene: TRBV7-9
d_gene: TRBD1
abundance: NA
CDR3aa: CASSLTGTVNQPQHF
CDR3nt: TGTGCCAGCAGCTTAACCGGGACAGTAAATCAGCCCCAGCATTTT

j_gene: TRBJ1-2
v_gene: TRBV12-3/TRBV12-4
d_gene: TRBD1
abundance: NA
CDR3aa: CASSPQGQGLGYTF
CDR3nt: TGTGCCAGCAGTCCCCAAGGACAGGGGCTTGGCTACACCTTC